The 15 T cell receptor beta chains reported below all come from one sample, sequenced in a study of blood T cell repertoires in COVID-19. Using immunoSEQ multiplex PCR, the repertoire was profiled, and TCRdb retains in-frame clones only, with some absent. This sample has about 260,000 clones, with around 90% found just once. The sequenced sample was peripheral blood. The source is a human donor in a cohort sampled during active COVID-19.

For this clone: This CDR3 is also generated by other DNA sequences in the sample. The J gene is TRBJ2-5, the V gene TRBV7-2; 9 bases line up with TRBD1. Germline V lookup: CDR1 SGHTA, CDR2 FQGNSA. The CDR3 loop spans 15 amino acids. V shed 0 bases and J 5 bases; nucleotides not matched to a gene: 4. CDR3 bases: TGTGCCAGCAGCTTAGCCGGGACAGGGAAGGAGACCCAGTACTTC. Translation gives CASSLAGTGKETQYF.

J is TRBJ2-6 and V is TRBV27; 7 bases map to TRBD1. V lost 6 bases to trimming and J lost 0 bases; unmatched junction nucleotides: 5. This CDR3 contains 16 residues. The germline V gene encodes CDR1 MNHEY and CDR2 SMNVEV (reference sequence). The CDR3 DNA reads as TGTGCCAGCAGGCGACAGGGTATCTCTGGGGCCAACGTCCTGACTTTC. Protein sequence: CASRRQGISGANVLTF.

The genes are TRBV19 and TRBJ2-7; the match to TRBD1 covers 10 bases. V lost 6 bases, J lost 6 bases, and 11 bases stayed unmatched. Per germline, CDR1 LNHDA and CDR2 SQIVND (reference sequence). This CDR3 is built from 15 residues. CDR3 sequence: CASSSGGTGAGEQYF. For the CDR3, the DNA is TGTGCCAGTAGCTCTGGAGGGACAGGGGCGGGCGAGCAGTACTTC.

The V call is TRBV10-3, the J call TRBJ2-3; 11 bases map to TRBD1. This CDR3 region has 14 residues. The germline CDR1 and CDR2 sequences are ENHRY and SYGVKD. V lost 6 bases, J lost 5 bases, and 4 bases stayed unmatched. The CDR3 region has the DNA TGTGCCATCAGCCTGGACAGGGGGCTAGATACGCAGTATTTT. Its protein is CAISLDRGLDTQYF.

This chain uses TRBV2 with TRBJ2-7; no definite D call. V lost 7 bases and J 4 bases, leaving 11 bases between the germline ends. The CDR3 sequence is 12 residues long. The germline CDR1 and CDR2 sequences are SNHLY and FYNNEI. The CDR3 is CASNTRSYEQYF. The DNA of the CDR3 is TGTGCCAGCAACACAAGGAGTTACGAGCAGTACTTC.

A single count supports this clone. This CDR3 is CASSARPWGKDQPQHF. The CDR3 nucleotides are TGTGCCAGCAGTGCCCGACCATGGGGCAAGGATCAGCCCCAGCATTTT. The chain couples TRBV6-1 to TRBJ1-5; the D gene is possibly TRBD1 (5 bases). CDR3 length equals 16 residues. V lost 4 bases, J lost 5 bases, and 18 bases lay in between. CDR1 MNHNS and CDR2 SASEGT come from the germline V gene.

The V call is TRBV6-2 or TRBV6-3, the J call TRBJ2-1, with D tentatively TRBD2 (6 bases). The CDR3 has 12 residues. CDR1 is MNHEY and CDR2 is SVGEGT in the germline V gene. The V end lost 2 bases, the J end lost 9 bases, and 8 bases lay between the germline ends. The CDR3 DNA reads as TGTGCCAGCAGTTACAGAGCGGGTGAGCAGTTCTTC. Protein sequence: CASSYRAGEQFF.

The chain has TRBV19 and TRBJ2-7; D perhaps matches TRBD1 (5 bases). V was pared by 5 bases and J by 2 bases, with 16 bases between. Germline assignment: CDR1 LNHDA and CDR2 SQIVND (reference sequence). CDR3 size: 15 residues. The CDR3 DNA reads as TGTGCCAGTAGTTATAACAACAGGTTCCCCTACGAGCAGTACTTC. Amino acids: CASSYNNRFPYEQYF. The full variable domain, rest sourced from reference TRBV19 and TRBJ2-7, is DGGITQSPKYLFRKEGQNVTLSCEQNLNHDAMYWYRQDPGQGLRLIYYSQIVNDFQKGDIAEGYSVSREKKESFPLTVTSAQKNPTAFYLCASSYNNRFPYEQYFGPGTRLTVT.

The rearrangement uses TRBV19 and TRBJ1-2; 7 bases are shared with TRBD1. The length of the CDR3 is 14 residues. The V gene end was trimmed by 7 bases and the J gene end by 4 bases; junction bases not matched to a gene: 9. CDR1 LNHDA and CDR2 SQIVND come from the germline V gene (reference sequence). CDR3 region: CASTRQGIGYGYTF. CDR3 bases: TGTGCCAGTACCCGACAGGGAATAGGCTATGGCTACACCTTC. Filled out from reference TRBV19 and TRBJ1-2, the complete variable domain reads DGGITQSPKYLFRKEGQNVTLSCEQNLNHDAMYWYRQDPGQGLRLIYYSQIVNDFQKGDIAEGYSVSREKKESFPLTVTSAQKNPTAFYLCASTRQGIGYGYTFGSGTRLTVV.

The chain links TRBV5-1 to TRBJ2-1; 13 nucleotides agree with TRBD2. The germline gives CDR1 SGHRS, CDR2 YFSETQ. Trimming at V came to 2 bases and at J to 3 bases, leaving 5 bases not matched to a gene. The CDR3 length is 17 residues. As DNA, the CDR3 is TGCGCCAGCAGCTTCGGACTAGCGGGGGTTGGCTACAATGAGCAGTTCTTC. Translation gives CASSFGLAGVGYNEQFF.

This chain connects TRBV28 to TRBJ2-7; D is undetermined. Germline V gene sequence: CDR1 MDHEN, CDR2 SYDVKM. This CDR3 is 13 amino acids long. V was shortened by 1 base and J by 4 bases, with 8 bases between the two germline ends. Here the CDR3 reads CASSLSGNYEQYF. The DNA for the CDR3 is TGTGCCAGCAGTTTATCGGGTAATTACGAGCAGTACTTC.

The J gene is TRBJ2-7, the V gene TRBV7-9; possibly TRBD2 for D (5 bases). V dropped 3 bases and J dropped 4 bases, with 13 bases sitting between them. Germline-derived CDR1 and CDR2 are SEHNR and FQNEAQ (reference sequence). The CDR3 is 14 amino acids. This CDR3 is CASSLDSTGYEQYF. CDR3 bases: TGTGCCAGCAGCTTGGACTCCACGGGGTACGAGCAGTACTTC.

The J gene is TRBJ1-2, the V gene TRBV27, with D maybe TRBD1 (5 bases). Germline CDR1 reads MNHEY; CDR2 reads SMNVEV (reference sequence). CDR3 length: 13 residues. V shed 0 bases and J shed 8 bases, with 10 bases lying between them. The DNA of the CDR3 is TGTGCCAGCAGTTTATCTTACGCAGGGGGCTACACCTTC. Its protein is CASSLSYAGGYTF.

V gene TRBV6-4 combines with J gene TRBJ2-2; D uncertain. The germline V gene encodes CDR1 MRHNA and CDR2 SNTAGT. Trimming cost V 6 bases and J 7 bases, with 9 bases left between them. There are 12 residues in the CDR3. This CDR3 is CASRPAGGELFF. In DNA, the CDR3 is TGTGCCAGCAGACCCGCCGGCGGGGAGCTGTTTTTT.

This clone was recorded only once. J is TRBJ2-3 and V is TRBV4-2, with TRBD2 matching 12 bases. The germline V gene has CDR1 LGHNA and CDR2 YNFKEQ. The trim removed 2 bases at V and 5 bases at J, leaving 5 bases unmatched. CDR3 length: 16 amino acids. CDR3 amino acids: CASSQRLAGEVDTQYF. CDR3 sequence (DNA): TGTGCCAGCAGCCAACGACTAGCGGGGGAGGTAGATACGCAGTATTTT.